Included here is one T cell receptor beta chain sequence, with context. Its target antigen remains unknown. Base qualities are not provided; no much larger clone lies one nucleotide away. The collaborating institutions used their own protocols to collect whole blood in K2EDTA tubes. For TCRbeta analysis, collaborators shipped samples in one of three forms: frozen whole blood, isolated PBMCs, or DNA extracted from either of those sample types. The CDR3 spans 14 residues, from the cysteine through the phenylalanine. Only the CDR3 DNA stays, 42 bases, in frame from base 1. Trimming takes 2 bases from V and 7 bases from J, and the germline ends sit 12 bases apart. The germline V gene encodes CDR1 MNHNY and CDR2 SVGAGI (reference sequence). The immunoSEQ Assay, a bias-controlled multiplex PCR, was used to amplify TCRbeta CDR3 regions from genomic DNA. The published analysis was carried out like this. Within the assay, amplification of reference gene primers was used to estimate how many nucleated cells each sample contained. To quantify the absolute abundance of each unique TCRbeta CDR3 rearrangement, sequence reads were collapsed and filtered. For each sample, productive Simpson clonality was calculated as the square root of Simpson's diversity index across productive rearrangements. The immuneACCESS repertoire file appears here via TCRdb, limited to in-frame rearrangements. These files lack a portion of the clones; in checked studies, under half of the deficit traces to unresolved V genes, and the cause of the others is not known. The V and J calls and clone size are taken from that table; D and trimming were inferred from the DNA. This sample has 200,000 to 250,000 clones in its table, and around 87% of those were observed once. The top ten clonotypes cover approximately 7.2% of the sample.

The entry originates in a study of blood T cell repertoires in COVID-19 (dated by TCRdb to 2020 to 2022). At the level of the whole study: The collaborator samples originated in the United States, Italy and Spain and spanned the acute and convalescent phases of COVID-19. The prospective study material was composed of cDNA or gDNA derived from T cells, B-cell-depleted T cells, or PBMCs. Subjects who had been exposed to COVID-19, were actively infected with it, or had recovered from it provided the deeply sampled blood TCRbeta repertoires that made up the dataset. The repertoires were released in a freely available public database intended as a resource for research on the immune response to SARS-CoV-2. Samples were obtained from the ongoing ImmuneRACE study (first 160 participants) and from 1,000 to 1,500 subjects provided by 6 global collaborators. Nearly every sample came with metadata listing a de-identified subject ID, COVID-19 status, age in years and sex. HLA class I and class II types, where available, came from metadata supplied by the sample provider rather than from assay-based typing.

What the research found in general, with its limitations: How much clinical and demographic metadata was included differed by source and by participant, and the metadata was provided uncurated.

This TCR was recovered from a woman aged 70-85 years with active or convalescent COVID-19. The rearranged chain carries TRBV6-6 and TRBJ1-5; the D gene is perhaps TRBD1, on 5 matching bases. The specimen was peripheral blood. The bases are TGTGCCAGCAGTTACGGGGCGGAGGGACAGCCCCAGCATTTT. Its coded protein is CASSYGAEGQPQHF.